This paragraph covers one T cell receptor beta chain sequence. The data stem from a study of CD8 T cells in Susac syndrome. Random-hexamer reverse transcription was applied to roughly 0.5 to 1 ug RNA. TCRdb recomputed calls from the immunoSEQ multiplex PCR reads with MiXCR, one row per CDR3 protein. Of 130,000 to 150,000 distinct CDR3 sequences listed, around 94% were seen once; the top ten hold about 0.25%. The V gene end was trimmed by 5 bases and the J gene end by 6 bases; junction bases not matched to a gene: 13. CDR3 size: 15 residues. CDR1 and CDR2 (germline): GTSNPN, SVGIG (reference sequence). TEMRA cells were FACS-enriched, unlike CD8+ and CD4+ T cells, which were negatively isolated.

This chain connects TRBV30 to TRBJ1-2, with TRBD1 matching 9 bases. The sequence derives from a human donor in good health. Input material: CD8+ T cells from PBMCs. The CDR3 region is CAWDLTGTGNHGYTF. The CDR3 coding sequence is TGTGCCTGGGACCTTACCGGGACAGGGAATCATGGCTACACCTTC.